The rows below give T cell receptor beta chains drawn from one sample of a study of shared clonotypes between healthy human individuals. Using immunoSEQ multiplex PCR, the repertoire was profiled, and TCRdb retains in-frame clones only, with some absent. The sample records about 450,000 clones, 70% to 80% being singletons. Material: PBMCs. These receptors were obtained from a woman aged 40 to 50 in good health. Some clones in this sample may be carry-over from other donors' samples. CDR3s include the opening cysteine and the closing phenylalanine or tryptophan. The order of the fields is D gene, clone size, V gene, J gene, CDR3 DNA, CDR3 protein. The D gene is left open where the match is weak. Some rows have no size entry. The others give once, few or many, or a class for an expanded clone.

D: TRBD2
size: NA
V: TRBV11-2
J: TRBJ2-1
DNA: TGTGCCAGCAGCTTAGGTAGCGGGGCCACCTCCTCCTACAATGAGCAGTTCTTC
CDR3: CASSLGSGATSSYNEQFF

D: NA
size: few
V: TRBV7-2
J: TRBJ2-2
DNA: TGTGCCAGCAGCTTAAGCAGAGACACCGGGGAGCTGTTTTTT
CDR3: CASSLSRDTGELFF

D: NA
size: NA
V: TRBV10-3
J: TRBJ1-2
DNA: TGTGCCATCAGTGGTCAGTCCTATGGCTACACCTTC
CDR3: CAISGQSYGYTF

D: NA
size: NA
V: TRBV16
J: TRBJ1-2
DNA: TGTGCCAGCAGCGAGGCATTTAGGGGGGGTAGCGACGGCTACACCTTC
CDR3: CASSEAFRGGSDGYTF

D: NA
size: few
V: TRBV21-1
J: TRBJ1-4
DNA: TGTGCCAGCAGCAAGGGGACCGCCGCTCGGGAAAAACTGTTTTTT
CDR3: CASSKGTAAREKLFF

D: TRBD1
size: once
V: TRBV27
J: TRBJ2-7
DNA: TGTGCCAGCAGTTTTTCGACAGGGGGCTACGAGCAGTACTTC
CDR3: CASSFSTGGYEQYF

D: NA
size: NA
V: TRBV5-1
J: TRBJ2-5
DNA: TGCGCCAGCAGCTTGGGACTAGGGGAGACCCAGTACTTC
CDR3: CASSLGLGETQYF

D: NA
size: NA
V: TRBV27
J: TRBJ2-3
DNA: TGTGCCAGCAGTTTACTTAGGCCCACAGATACGCAGTATTTT
CDR3: CASSLLRPTDTQYF

D: NA
size: NA
V: TRBV10-3
J: TRBJ2-7
DNA: TGTGCCATCAGTCCGACAGGTTCCTACGAGCAGTACTTC
CDR3: CAISPTGSYEQYF

D: NA
size: NA
V: TRBV4-2
J: TRBJ1-5
DNA: TGTGCCAGCAGCCAGGGTGGGGATCGCAATCAGCCCCAGCATTTT
CDR3: CASSQGGDRNQPQHF

D: NA
size: many
V: TRBV18
J: TRBJ2-5
DNA: TGTGCCAGCTCACCCCAGAGCGGAGAGACCCAGTACTTC
CDR3: CASSPQSGETQYF

D: NA
size: NA
V: TRBV29-1
J: TRBJ2-2
DNA: TGCAGCGTTGAGGGCGTCGGCAATAGCAACACCGGGGAGCTGTTTTTT
CDR3: CSVEGVGNSNTGELFF

D: NA
size: NA
V: TRBV6-1
J: TRBJ1-5
DNA: TGTGCCAGCAGTGAAGCGCTTGTCCCGTTCCTCAATCAGCCCCAGCATTTT
CDR3: CASSEALVPFLNQPQHF

D: NA
size: once
V: TRBV5-1
J: TRBJ2-1
DNA: TGCGCCAGCAGCTTCGGAACAGTTTCCTACAATGAGCAGTTCTTC
CDR3: CASSFGTVSYNEQFF

D: NA
size: NA
V: TRBV28
J: TRBJ2-7
DNA: TGTGCCAGCAGTACCCCAGGGAGCCCCTACGAGCAGTACTTC
CDR3: CASSTPGSPYEQYF

D: NA
size: few
V: TRBV5-4
J: TRBJ1-2
DNA: TGTGCCAGCAGCTTCGAGCAGTCCTATGGCTACACCTTC
CDR3: CASSFEQSYGYTF

D: TRBD1
size: few
V: TRBV4-3
J: TRBJ2-3
DNA: TGCGCCAGCAGCCAAGTACCGCCCGGACAGGGGGCGGATACGCAGTATTTT
CDR3: CASSQVPPGQGADTQYF

D: NA
size: once
V: TRBV28
J: TRBJ2-2
DNA: TGTGCCAGCAGTACGATAACCACCGGGACCGGGGAGCTGTTTTTT
CDR3: CASSTITTGTGELFF

D: NA
size: NA
V: TRBV6-5
J: TRBJ1-1
DNA: TGTGCCAGCAGTTACCAGGGAATGGTCACTGAAGCTTTCTTT
CDR3: CASSYQGMVTEAFF

D: NA
size: NA
V: TRBV29-1
J: TRBJ1-1
DNA: TGCAGCGTTGGTCGGGAGATGAACACTGAAGCTTTCTTT
CDR3: CSVGREMNTEAFF

D: NA
size: many
V: TRBV4-2
J: TRBJ2-7
DNA: TGTGCCAGCAGCCAAGGGGAGGGGGAATACGCCGAGCAGTACTTC
CDR3: CASSQGEGEYAEQYF

D: NA
size: NA
V: TRBV10-3
J: TRBJ2-3
DNA: TGTGCCATCAGAGGGGGGAACACAGATACGCAGTATTTT
CDR3: CAIRGGNTDTQYF

D: NA
size: NA
V: TRBV5-1
J: TRBJ2-3
DNA: TGCGCCAGCAGCTTGCGGGAGAGGGATACGCAGTATTTT
CDR3: CASSLRERDTQYF

D: TRBD2
size: NA
V: TRBV6-6
J: TRBJ2-3
DNA: TGTGCCAGCAGTGGGCGGGATAGCGGGGCCGGAGATACGCAGTATTTT
CDR3: CASSGRDSGAGDTQYF

D: NA
size: NA
V: TRBV11-3
J: TRBJ2-2
DNA: TGTGCCAGCAGCTTAGATCGGGTGGGCCGAAACACCGGGGAGCTGTTTTTT
CDR3: CASSLDRVGRNTGELFF

D: NA
size: once
V: TRBV5-8
J: TRBJ2-7
DNA: TGTGCCAGCAGCTCCCTTTCCCCAGGCCCCTCTCTGCAGTACTTC
CDR3: CASSSLSPGPSLQYF

D: NA
size: NA
V: TRBV15
J: TRBJ2-5
DNA: TGTGCCACCAGCAGAGATCGAGAAGAGACCCAGTACTTC
CDR3: CATSRDREETQYF

D: NA
size: NA
V: TRBV15
J: TRBJ2-1
DNA: TGTGCCACCAGCCCAAGCGGGCTTAACAATGAGCAGTTCTTC
CDR3: CATSPSGLNNEQFF

D: TRBD1
size: NA
V: TRBV5-6
J: TRBJ1-1
DNA: TGTGCCAGCAGCTCTATACAGGGGGTTGAAGCTTTCTTT
CDR3: CASSSIQGVEAFF

D: NA
size: NA
V: TRBV11-2
J: TRBJ2-2
DNA: TGTGCCAGCACCGTTTCGCGGGGATCCGGGGAGCTGTTTTTT
CDR3: CASTVSRGSGELFF

D: TRBD2
size: once
V: TRBV6-4
J: TRBJ2-1
DNA: TGTGCCAGCAGCGTACTAGCGGGGGGCGACAATGAGCAGTTCTTC
CDR3: CASSVLAGGDNEQFF

D: NA
size: NA
V: TRBV2
J: TRBJ2-5
DNA: TGTGCCAGCAGTGAAGGAGCCTATATGAACCAAGAGACCCAGTACTTC
CDR3: CASSEGAYMNQETQYF

D: NA
size: NA
V: TRBV30
J: TRBJ2-7
DNA: TGTGCCTGGAAGGGTGACTACGAGCAGTACTTC
CDR3: CAWKGDYEQYF

D: TRBD1
size: NA
V: TRBV2
J: TRBJ1-3
DNA: TGTGCCAGCAGTGGACAGGGCCACACCATATATTTT
CDR3: CASSGQGHTIYF

D: NA
size: NA
V: TRBV18
J: TRBJ2-5
DNA: TGTGCCAGCTCACCACCCGGCGGTGAGACCCAGTACTTC
CDR3: CASSPPGGETQYF

D: NA
size: NA
V: TRBV2
J: TRBJ2-5
DNA: TGTGCCAGCAGCCCCAGTCAAGAGACCCAGTACTTC
CDR3: CASSPSQETQYF

D: NA
size: NA
V: TRBV7-9
J: TRBJ2-7
DNA: TGTGCCAGCAGCCCCCTAGGATCCTACGAGCAGTACTTC
CDR3: CASSPLGSYEQYF

D: TRBD2
size: few
V: TRBV5-1
J: TRBJ2-7
DNA: TGCGCCAGCAGCTTGCAGGGTAGCGGGAGGATCGACGAGCAGTACTTC
CDR3: CASSLQGSGRIDEQYF